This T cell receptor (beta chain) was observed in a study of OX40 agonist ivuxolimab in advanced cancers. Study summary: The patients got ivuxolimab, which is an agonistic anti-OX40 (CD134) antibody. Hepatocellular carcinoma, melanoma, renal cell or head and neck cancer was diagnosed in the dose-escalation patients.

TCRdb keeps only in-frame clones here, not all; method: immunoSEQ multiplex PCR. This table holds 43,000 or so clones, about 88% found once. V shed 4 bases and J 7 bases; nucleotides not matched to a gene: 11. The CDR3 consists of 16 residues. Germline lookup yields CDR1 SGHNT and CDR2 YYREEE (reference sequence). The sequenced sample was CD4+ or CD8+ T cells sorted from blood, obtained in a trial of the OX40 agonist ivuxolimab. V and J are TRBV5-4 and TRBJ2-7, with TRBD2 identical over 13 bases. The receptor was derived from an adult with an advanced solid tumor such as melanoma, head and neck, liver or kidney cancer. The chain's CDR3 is CASSRPGTSGVLEQYF. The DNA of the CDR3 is TGTGCCAGCAGCCGCCCAGGGACTAGCGGGGTCCTAGAGCAGTACTTC.